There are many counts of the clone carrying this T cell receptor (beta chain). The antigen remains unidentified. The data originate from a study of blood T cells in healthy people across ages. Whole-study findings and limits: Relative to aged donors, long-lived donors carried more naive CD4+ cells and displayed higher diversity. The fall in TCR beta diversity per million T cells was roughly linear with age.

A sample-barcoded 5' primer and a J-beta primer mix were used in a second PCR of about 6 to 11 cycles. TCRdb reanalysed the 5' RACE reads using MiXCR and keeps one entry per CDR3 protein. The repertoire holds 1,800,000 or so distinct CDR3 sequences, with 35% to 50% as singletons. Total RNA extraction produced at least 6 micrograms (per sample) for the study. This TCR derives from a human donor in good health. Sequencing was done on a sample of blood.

DNA of the CDR3: TGTGCCAGCAGCGGGGGACGTGGGAATCAGCCCCAGCATTTT. The encoded protein is CASSGGRGNQPQHF. This chain uses TRBV12-3 or TRBV12-4 with TRBJ1-5; a possible D gene is TRBD1 (5 bases). The CDR3 is 14 amino acids. V lost 6 bases, J lost 4 bases, and 13 bases lay in between.